Shown below are 22 T cell receptor beta chains from a single sample sequenced in a study of shared clonotypes between healthy human individuals. Produced via immunoSEQ multiplex PCR; TCRdb's table is partial and in-frame only. The repertoire consists of about 2 million clones, with less than 95% occurring once and the leading ten covering around 1.2%. Terminally differentiated effector memory CD45RA+ cells were excluded from the naive CD8 cells, which were CD45RO-negative and positively selected for CCR7. The material sequenced was naive CD8+ T cells sorted from blood. These receptors were taken from a man aged 18-30 years in good health.

This sequence joins TRBV4-1 and TRBJ2-7, with 10 positions matching TRBD1. The CDR3 has 17 amino acids. Germline loops: CDR1 MGHRA, CDR2 YSYEKL. After removal of 0 bases from V and 5 bases from J, the junction contained 10 bases not matched to a gene. The CDR3 spells CASSQDEETGGVDEQYF. The CDR3 DNA is TGCGCCAGCAGCCAAGATGAAGAGACAGGGGGCGTCGACGAGCAGTACTTC.

The CDR3 loop reads CASSQEEESSTDTQYF. The DNA for the CDR3 is TGCGCCAGCAGCCAAGAAGAAGAGTCTAGCACAGATACGCAGTATTTT. The rearrangement links TRBV4-1 to TRBJ2-3; D gene unclear. With 0 bases removed from V and 0 bases from J, the gap between germline ends came to 10 bases. The germline V gene encodes CDR1 MGHRA and CDR2 YSYEKL. This CDR3 contains 16 residues.

V is TRBV9 and J is TRBJ1-2; D unresolved. The germline CDR1 and CDR2 sequences are SGDLS and YYNGEE. V was clipped by 0 bases and J by 3 bases, with 15 bases between them. This CDR3 region has 16 residues. DNA of the CDR3: TGTGCCAGCAGCGTAGATCCGGGCTTAGGTGACTATGGCTACACCTTC. Translating it yields CASSVDPGLGDYGYTF.

The chain combines TRBV29-1 with TRBJ2-7; 7 nucleotides line up with TRBD1. Trimming at V came to 6 bases and at J to 5 bases, leaving 7 bases not matched to a gene. From germline, CDR1 is SQVTM and CDR2 ANQGSEA. This CDR3 region has 12 residues. The CDR3 here is CSVETGAHEQYF. The DNA for the CDR3 is TGCAGCGTGGAAACAGGGGCCCACGAGCAGTACTTC.

This chain joins TRBV6-1 and TRBJ1-4; D gene ambiguous. Per germline, CDR1 MNHNS and CDR2 SASEGT. V was shortened by 2 bases and J by 8 bases, with 12 bases between the two germline ends. The CDR3 has 14 amino acids. CDR3: CASSELTEVEKLFF. The CDR3 nucleotides are TGTGCCAGCAGTGAATTGACCGAAGTGGAAAAACTGTTTTTT.

This clone showed up just once. This chain joins TRBV7-9 and TRBJ2-3; no clear D gene. Trimming took off 3 bases at V and 0 bases at J, with 13 bases between the two ends. The CDR3 loop spans 16 amino acids. Germline values: CDR1 SEHNR, CDR2 FQNEAQ (reference sequence). The CDR3 protein is CASSFAALASTDTQYF. CDR3 in DNA: TGTGCCAGCAGCTTTGCAGCGCTCGCTAGCACAGATACGCAGTATTTT.

The V gene is TRBV28, the J gene TRBJ1-6, with unresolved D. The CDR3 runs to 14 residues. V lost 7 bases to trimming and J lost 1 base, with 8 bases between them. Per the germline V gene, CDR1 is MDHEN and CDR2 is SYDVKM. CDR3 in DNA: TGTGCCAGCAACGGCAGGTCCTATAATTCACCCCTCCACTTT. Protein sequence: CASNGRSYNSPLHF.

V gene TRBV6-5 combines with J gene TRBJ1-1; D is possibly TRBD1 (5 bases). Trimming pared 2 bases from V and 8 bases from J, leaving 18 bases between. From germline, CDR1 is MNHEY and CDR2 SVGAGI. The CDR3 extends over 15 amino acids. The DNA for the CDR3 is TGTGCCAGCAGTTACGAGCGGGGGGGATTCCCCGAAGCTTTCTTT. Protein product: CASSYERGGFPEAFF.

About this clone: The same CDR3 arises from other DNA sequences in this sample as well. V and J are TRBV4-3 and TRBJ2-1, with TRBD2 matching 12 bases. CDR3 size: 15 residues. Germline CDR1 reads LGHNA; CDR2 reads YSLEER. J gave up 8 bases and V 1 base, and 3 bases lay outside the gene matches. CDR3 sequence: CASSQGLAGVDEQFF. CDR3 coding DNA: TGCGCCAGCAGCCAAGGACTAGCGGGAGTAGATGAGCAGTTCTTC.

The rearrangement uses TRBV28 and TRBJ1-5; 9 bases fit TRBD1. The CDR3 is 15 residues long. J lost 5 bases, V lost 2 bases, and 4 bases had no gene match. The V gene's germline CDR1 is MDHEN and CDR2 SYDVKM. CDR3 coding DNA: TGTGCCAGCAGTTTACGGGGACAGGGTTATCAGCCCCAGCATTTT. Its translation: CASSLRGQGYQPQHF.

Note on this clone: Distinct nucleotide sequences in the sample also encode this CDR3. The V gene is TRBV5-6, the J gene TRBJ1-4; 9 positions agree with TRBD1. Looked up from germline, CDR1 is SGHDT and CDR2 is YYEEEE. Losses at the gene ends were 0 bases for V and 6 bases for J; bases not matched to a gene: 3. CDR3 length: 15 residues. The CDR3 DNA reads as TGTGCCAGCAGCTTGGCGGGACAGGGTGATGAAAAACTGTTTTTT. Encoded protein: CASSLAGQGDEKLFF.

The gene calls are TRBV7-3 and TRBJ2-2; D might be TRBD1 or TRBD2, each matching 5 bases. The CDR3 consists of 16 residues. Germline V gene sequence: CDR1 SGHTA, CDR2 FQGTGA. Trimming stripped 1 base from V and 6 bases from J, with 15 bases between. The CDR3 protein is CASSLRDGPTAGELFF. The CDR3 nucleotides read TGTGCCAGCAGCTTAAGGGACGGCCCCACGGCCGGGGAGCTGTTTTTT. The full variable domain, its missing parts supplied by reference TRBV7-3 and TRBJ2-2, is GAGVSQTPSNKVTEKGKYVELRCDPISGHTALYWYRQSLGQGPEFLIYFQGTGAADDSGLPNDRFFAVRPEGSVSTLKIQRTERGDSAVYLCASSLRDGPTAGELFFGEGSRLTVL.

The gene calls are TRBV2 and TRBJ2-3, with a weak D call TRBD2 (6 bases). V was clipped by 7 bases and J by 5 bases, with 16 bases between them. Germline V CDR1 and CDR2: SNHLY, FYNNEI. The CDR3 contains 14 residues. This chain's CDR3 is CASTSEGTEDTQYF. CDR3 in DNA: TGTGCCAGCACCTCGGAGGGGACCGAAGATACGCAGTATTTT.

The V gene is TRBV27, the J gene TRBJ1-6; D remains unclear. V was trimmed by 8 bases and J by 0 bases, leaving 17 bases between them. This CDR3 spans 17 amino acids. CDR1 and CDR2 (germline): MNHEY, SMNVEV (reference sequence). CDR3 sequence reads: CASLPGVLDSYNSPLHF. CDR3 sequence (DNA): TGTGCCAGCTTACCGGGTGTGTTGGACTCCTATAATTCACCCCTCCACTTT.

Notes on this clone: The sample has other DNA sequences that encode this CDR3 too. The gene calls are TRBV2 and TRBJ2-1; D gene ambiguous. Looked up from germline, CDR1 is SNHLY and CDR2 is FYNNEI. The V and J ends lost 2 bases and 0 bases respectively, with 8 bases between them. The CDR3 runs 15 residues. As DNA, the CDR3 is TGTGCCAGCAGTGAAACGGGTAGCTCCTACAATGAGCAGTTCTTC. As protein: CASSETGSSYNEQFF.

J is TRBJ1-1 and V is TRBV19, with 8 bases aligning to TRBD1. Germline loops: CDR1 LNHDA, CDR2 SQIVND (reference sequence). Trimming removed 5 bases from V and 5 bases from J; junction bases left unmatched: 10. CDR3 length: 15 amino acids. In DNA form, the CDR3 reads TGTGCCAGTAGTTTTTCAGGGGGCGCTTATACTGAAGCTTTCTTT. Translated: CASSFSGGAYTEAFF.

The chain has TRBV11-2 and TRBJ1-2; D gene uncertain. The CDR3 is made up of 14 amino acids. The V and J ends lost 7 bases and 2 bases respectively, with 14 bases between them. Germline V gives CDR1 SGHAT, CDR2 FQNNGV. Written as DNA, the CDR3 is TGTGCCAGCACCACGGAAGATGGGAACTATGGCTACACCTTC. Its translation is CASTTEDGNYGYTF. The full variable domain, rest sourced from reference TRBV11-2 and TRBJ1-2, is EAGVAQSPRYKIIEKRQSVAFWCNPISGHATLYWYQQILGQGPKLLIQFQNNGVVDDSQLPKDRFSAERLKGVDSTLKIQPAKLEDSAVYLCASTTEDGNYGYTFGSGTRLTVV.

This chain uses TRBV15 with TRBJ2-7, with D unclear. The CDR3 length is 12 residues. The ends were cut back, 0 bases at V and 5 bases at J, with 5 bases in the middle. Germline-derived CDR1 and CDR2 are LNHNV and YYDKDF (reference sequence). The CDR3 sequence is CATSRDFDEQYF. The CDR3, as DNA: TGTGCCACCAGCAGAGACTTCGACGAGCAGTACTTC.

The gene calls are TRBV14 and TRBJ2-1; 7 bases are shared with TRBD1. J gave up 3 bases and V 0 bases, and 8 bases lay outside the gene matches. Germline CDR1 is SGHDN and CDR2 is FVKESK. The CDR3 consists of 17 residues. The CDR3 region is CASSQEEWDRYYNEQFF. The CDR3, as DNA: TGTGCCAGCAGCCAAGAGGAATGGGACAGATACTACAATGAGCAGTTCTTC.

Comment on this clone: Other DNA sequences within the sample encode an identical CDR3. The chain couples TRBV19 to TRBJ1-2; the D is unclear. V was shortened by 3 bases and J by 6 bases, with 8 bases between the two germline ends. Germline V lookup: CDR1 LNHDA, CDR2 SQIVND (reference sequence). The CDR3 loop spans 12 amino acids. In DNA, the CDR3 is TGTGCCAGTAGTATTGGTGGCGATGGCTACACCTTC. Translation gives CASSIGGDGYTF.

This rearrangement joins TRBV6-1 to TRBJ2-7; 10 bases line up with TRBD2. The CDR3 consists of 15 residues. After removal of 5 bases from V and 6 bases from J, the junction contained 10 bases not matched to a gene. CDR1 MNHNS and CDR2 SASEGT come from the germline V gene. Written as DNA, the CDR3 is TGTGCCAGCAGTTTCCCGACTAGCGGGTTATTCGAGCAGTACTTC. This codes for CASSFPTSGLFEQYF.

This clone was detected once. This chain uses TRBV27 with TRBJ1-1, with D uncertain. Per the germline V gene, CDR1 is MNHEY and CDR2 is SMNVEV (reference sequence). Trimming took 2 bases from V and 7 from J, leaving 11 bases between them. CDR3 length: 13 amino acids. The CDR3 DNA sequence: TGTGCCAGCAGTTTACTGGCAGCCCATGAAGCTTTCTTT. It is translated as CASSLLAAHEAFF.